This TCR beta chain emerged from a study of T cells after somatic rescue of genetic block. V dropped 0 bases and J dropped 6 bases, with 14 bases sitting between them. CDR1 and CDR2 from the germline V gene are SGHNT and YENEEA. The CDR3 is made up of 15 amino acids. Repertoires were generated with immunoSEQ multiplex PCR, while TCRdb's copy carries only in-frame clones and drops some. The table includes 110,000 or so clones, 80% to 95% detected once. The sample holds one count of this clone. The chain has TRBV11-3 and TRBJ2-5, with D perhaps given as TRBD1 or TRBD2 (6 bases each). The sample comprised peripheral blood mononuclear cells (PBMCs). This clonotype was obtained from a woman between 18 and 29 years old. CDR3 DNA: TGTGCCAGCAGCTTAGAGGGGGGCCTCGGAAAGACCCAGTACTTC. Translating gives CASSLEGGLGKTQYF.